Sequencing of this TCR beta chain was carried out in a study of CD8 T cells in Susac syndrome. CD8+ and CD4+ T cells from blood underwent TCR beta sequencing. With respect to this clonotype: Its antigen remains unidentified.

After removal of 6 bases from V and 5 bases from J, the junction contained 7 bases not matched to a gene. The CDR3 totals 14 residues. The germline V gene encodes CDR1 KGHSH and CDR2 LQKENI. RNA totalling roughly 0.45 to 1 ug underwent reverse transcription with random hexamers. The method of amplification for TCR beta CDR3 was immunoSEQ multiplex PCR, covering 54 Vbeta and 13 Jbeta. TCRdb analysed the immunoSEQ multiplex PCR reads with MiXCR anew, one entry per CDR3 protein. The table shows 140,000 or so distinct CDR3 sequences, with nearly 97% occurring only once. General study findings and limits: CD4+ T cell repertoires in Susac syndrome lacked clonal expansion.

The sequence was obtained from a human donor with Susac syndrome. Sequencing was done on a sample of CD4+ T cells from PBMCs. The J gene is TRBJ1-1, the V gene TRBV18; 9 nucleotides align to TRBD1. CDR3 nucleotide sequence: TGTGCCAGCTCGGCCGACAGGGGGATAACTGAAGCTTTCTTT. Translated: CASSADRGITEAFF.